This TCR beta chain was recorded in a study of blood T cell repertoires in COVID-19 (dated by TCRdb to 2019 to 2021). In terms of the full investigation: Collaborator samples came from the United States, Italy and Spain and covered acute and convalescent phases of COVID-19. The material from the prospective study consisted of cDNA or gDNA derived from T cells, B-cell-depleted T cells, or PBMCs. Subjects who had been exposed to COVID-19, were actively infected with it, or had recovered from it provided the deeply sampled blood TCRbeta repertoires that made up the dataset. The repertoires were made available in a free public database intended to serve as a resource for research on the immune response to SARS-CoV-2. The samples were drawn from the first 160 participants of the ongoing ImmuneRACE study and from about 1,200 subjects provided by 6 global collaborators. A de-identified subject ID, COVID-19 status, age in years and sex were almost always included in the sample metadata. Where available, HLA class I and class II types were obtained from metadata supplied by the sample provider rather than from assay-based typing. Overall results and qualifications from the work: The amount of clinical and demographic metadata varied by source and participant and was provided uncurated.

TCRbeta CDR3 regions were amplified from genomic DNA by means of the immunoSEQ Assay, a bias-controlled multiplex PCR. The paper's processing steps were these. The number of nucleated cells in each sample was estimated by amplification of reference gene primers within the assay. To quantify the absolute abundance of each unique TCRbeta CDR3 rearrangement, sequence reads were collapsed and filtered. For each sample, productive Simpson clonality was calculated by taking the square root of Simpson's diversity index across productive rearrangements. TCRdb mirrors the immuneACCESS table, restricted to in-frame sequences. Some clones are absent from its copies; in checked studies, under half trace to an unresolved V gene, and the reason for the others is unknown. That table is the source of V, J and clone size, and D and trimming were worked out from the DNA. The sample profile shows some 180,000 clones; approximately 80% of them were found once. Clones ranked in the top ten supply 6% to 8.5% of the sample.

The collaborating institutions used their own protocols to collect whole blood in K2EDTA tubes. Collaborator samples were shipped for TCRbeta analysis as frozen whole blood, isolated PBMCs, or DNA extracted from either sample type. For this clone: It has no known antigen specificity. No qualities accompany the bases; no much larger clone lies one base away.

V lost 4 bases and J lost 4 bases, and the count of bases not matched to a germline gene is 3. The CDR3 starts with the cysteine, ends with the phenylalanine, and has 13 residues. Just the 39-base CDR3 DNA is kept, in frame starting at base 1. Looking up the germline V gene yields CDR1 MNHEY and CDR2 SVGAGI. This receptor chain uses TRBV6-5 and TRBJ2-7, with TRBD2 matching 8 junction bases. The specimen was peripheral blood. The TCR originated in a human donor in a cohort sampled during active COVID-19. The sequence in DNA is TGTGCCAGCAGTTGGTCTAGCGGGTACGAGCAGTACTTC. Protein translation: CASSWSSGYEQYF.